This TCR beta chain emerged from a study of blood T cell repertoires in COVID-19. Overall study: T cells, B-cell-depleted T cells, or PBMCs provided the cDNA or gDNA that served as material.

In this sample, this clone turned up once. Only in-frame clones appear in the TCRdb table, and some are missing; sequencing was by immunoSEQ multiplex PCR. Of 200,000 to 250,000 clones in the sample, about 88% were seen once. The germline V gene encodes CDR1 MNHEY and CDR2 SMNVEV (reference sequence). The CDR3 is 15 residues long. The germline V and J ends were trimmed by 6 bases and 6 bases, with 20 bases remaining between them. Sequenced material: PBMCs or T cells enriched from blood (not recorded which). This chain links TRBV27 with TRBJ1-1; D may be TRBD1 (6 bases). This clonotype was sampled from a woman in her 30s who had been exposed to COVID-19. This chain's CDR3 is CASRRWGGEMSEAFF. The CDR3, as DNA: TGTGCCAGCAGGCGATGGGGGGGCGAAATGTCTGAAGCTTTCTTT.